This TCR beta chain was found in a study of T-cell memory formation after mild COVID-19. Germline CDR1 LGHDT, CDR2 YNNKEL (reference sequence). The germline V and J ends were trimmed by 8 bases and 2 bases, with 7 bases remaining between them. The CDR3 is 12 amino acids. The TCR alpha and TCR beta cDNA libraries, bearing sample barcodes and UMIs, were generated by 5'RACE using constant-segment primers. TCRdb re-called the 5' RACE reads with MiXCR, one entry per CDR3 protein. This table holds roughly 220,000 distinct CDR3 sequences, around 9.5% found once. Study results and caveats: CD4+ contracting clones were mainly CM and EM; CD8+ ones, EMRA. The second-wave clones peaking on day 37 were not confirmed as SARS-CoV-2-specific.

Ten or more counts support this clonotype. Its antigen is not known. This chain links TRBV3-1 with TRBJ1-5; D is uncertain. The receptor was derived from a man between 18 and 35 years old who had mild COVID-19 (a few samples of this study predate the infection). Cell type and time point are not known. The sample consisted of PBMCs or a T cell subset sorted from them (not recorded which). This CDR3 reads CASGTGNQPQHF. CDR3 sequence (DNA): TGTGCCAGCGGAACGGGCAATCAGCCCCAGCATTTT.